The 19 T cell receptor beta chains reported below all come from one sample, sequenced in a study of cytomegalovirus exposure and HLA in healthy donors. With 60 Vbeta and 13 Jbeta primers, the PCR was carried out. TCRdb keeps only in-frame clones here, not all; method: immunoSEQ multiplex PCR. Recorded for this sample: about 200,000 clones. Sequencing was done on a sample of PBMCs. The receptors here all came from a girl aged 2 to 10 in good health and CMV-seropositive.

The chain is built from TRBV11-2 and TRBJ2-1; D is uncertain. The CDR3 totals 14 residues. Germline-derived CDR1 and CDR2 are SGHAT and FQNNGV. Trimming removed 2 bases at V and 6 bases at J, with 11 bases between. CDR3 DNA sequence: TGTGCCAGCAGCTTATCCTGGTCGAGCAATGAGCAGTTCTTC. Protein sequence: CASSLSWSSNEQFF.

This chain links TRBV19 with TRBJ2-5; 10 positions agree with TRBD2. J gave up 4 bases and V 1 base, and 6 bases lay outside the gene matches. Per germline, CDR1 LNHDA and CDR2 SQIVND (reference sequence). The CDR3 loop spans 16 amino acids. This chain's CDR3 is CASSIGEIAGGETQYF. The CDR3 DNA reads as TGTGCCAGTAGTATAGGGGAGATAGCGGGAGGAGAGACCCAGTACTTC.

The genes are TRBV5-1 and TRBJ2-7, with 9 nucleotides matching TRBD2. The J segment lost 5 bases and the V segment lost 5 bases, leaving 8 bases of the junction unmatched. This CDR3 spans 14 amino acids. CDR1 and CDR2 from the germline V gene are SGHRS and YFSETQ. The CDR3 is CASRIASGIDEQYF. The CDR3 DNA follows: TGCGCCAGCAGAATTGCTAGCGGGATCGACGAGCAGTACTTC.

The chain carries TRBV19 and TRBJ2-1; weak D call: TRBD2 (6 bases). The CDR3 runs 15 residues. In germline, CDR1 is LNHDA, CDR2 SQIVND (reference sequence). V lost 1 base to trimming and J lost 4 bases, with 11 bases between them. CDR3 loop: CASSIGPSEYNEQFF. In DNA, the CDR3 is TGTGCCAGTAGTATAGGTCCTAGCGAATACAATGAGCAGTTCTTC.

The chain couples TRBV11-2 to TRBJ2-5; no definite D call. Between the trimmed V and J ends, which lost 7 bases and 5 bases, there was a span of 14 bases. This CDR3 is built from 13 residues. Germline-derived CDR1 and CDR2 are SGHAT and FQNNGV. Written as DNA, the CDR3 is TGTGCCAGCACCCGCGGCCAGAGGGAGACCCAGTACTTC. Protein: CASTRGQRETQYF.

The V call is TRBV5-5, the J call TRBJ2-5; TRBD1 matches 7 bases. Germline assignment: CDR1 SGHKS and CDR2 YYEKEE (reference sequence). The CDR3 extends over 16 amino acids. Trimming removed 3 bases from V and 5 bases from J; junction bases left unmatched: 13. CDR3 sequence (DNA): TGTGCCAGCAGCTATCTCAACAGGGGTGCGTGGGAGACCCAGTACTTC. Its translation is CASSYLNRGAWETQYF. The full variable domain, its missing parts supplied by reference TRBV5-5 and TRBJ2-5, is DAGVTQSPTHLIKTRGQQVTLRCSPISGHKSVSWYQQVLGQGPQFIFQYYEKEERGRGNFPDRFSARQFPNYSSELNVNALLLGDSALYLCASSYLNRGAWETQYFGPGTRLLVL.

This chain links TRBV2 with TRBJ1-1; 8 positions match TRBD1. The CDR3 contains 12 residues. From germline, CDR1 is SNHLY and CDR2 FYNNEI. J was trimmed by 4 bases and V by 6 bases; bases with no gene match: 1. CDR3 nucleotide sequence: TGTGCCAGCAGCACAGGGGGCACTGAAGCTTTCTTT. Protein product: CASSTGGTEAFF.

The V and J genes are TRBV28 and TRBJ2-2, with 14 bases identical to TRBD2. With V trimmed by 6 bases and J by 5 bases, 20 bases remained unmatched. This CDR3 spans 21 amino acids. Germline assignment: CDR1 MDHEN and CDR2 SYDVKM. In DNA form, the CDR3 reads TGTGCCAGCAGCCCACCCACCGCACGCGGACTAGCGGGAGGAGGGACCGGGGAGCTGTTTTTT. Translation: CASSPPTARGLAGGGTGELFF.

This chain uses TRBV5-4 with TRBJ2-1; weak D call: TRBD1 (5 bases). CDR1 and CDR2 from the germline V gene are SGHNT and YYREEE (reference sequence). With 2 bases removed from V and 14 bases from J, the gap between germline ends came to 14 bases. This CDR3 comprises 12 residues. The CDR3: CASSLGGAREFF. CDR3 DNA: TGTGCCAGCAGCTTAGGCGGAGCCAGGGAGTTCTTC. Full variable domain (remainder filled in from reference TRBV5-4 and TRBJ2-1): ETGVTQSPTHLIKTRGQQVTLRCSSQSGHNTVSWYQQALGQGPQFIFQYYREEENGRGNFPPRFSGLQFPNYSSELNVNALELDDSALYLCASSLGGAREFFGPGTRLTVL.

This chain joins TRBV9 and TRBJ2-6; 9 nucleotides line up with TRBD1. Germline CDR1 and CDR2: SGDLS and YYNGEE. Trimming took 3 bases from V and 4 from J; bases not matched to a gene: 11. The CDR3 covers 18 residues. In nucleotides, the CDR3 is TGTGCCAGCAGCGAGGGGACAGGGTCGTTACGCGGGGCCAACGTCCTGACTTTC. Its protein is CASSEGTGSLRGANVLTF.

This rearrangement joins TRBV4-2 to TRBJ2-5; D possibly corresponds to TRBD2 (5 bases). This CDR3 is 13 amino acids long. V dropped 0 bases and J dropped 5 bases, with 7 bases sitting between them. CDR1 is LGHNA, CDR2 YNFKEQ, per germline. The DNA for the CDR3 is TGTGCCAGCAGCCAAGAGGAGCGGGAGACCCAGTACTTC. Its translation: CASSQEERETQYF.

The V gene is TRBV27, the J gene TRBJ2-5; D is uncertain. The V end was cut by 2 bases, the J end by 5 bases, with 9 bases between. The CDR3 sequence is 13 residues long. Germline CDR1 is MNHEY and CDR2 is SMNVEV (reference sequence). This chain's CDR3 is CASSLIGEETQYF. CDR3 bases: TGTGCCAGCAGTTTAATCGGAGAGGAGACCCAGTACTTC.

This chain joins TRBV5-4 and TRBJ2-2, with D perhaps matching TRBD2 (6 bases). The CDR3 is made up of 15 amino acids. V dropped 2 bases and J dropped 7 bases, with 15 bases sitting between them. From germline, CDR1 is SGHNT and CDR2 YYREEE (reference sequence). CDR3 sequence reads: CASSFGLPDSGELFF. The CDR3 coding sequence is TGTGCCAGCAGCTTCGGACTACCCGACAGCGGGGAGCTGTTTTTT.

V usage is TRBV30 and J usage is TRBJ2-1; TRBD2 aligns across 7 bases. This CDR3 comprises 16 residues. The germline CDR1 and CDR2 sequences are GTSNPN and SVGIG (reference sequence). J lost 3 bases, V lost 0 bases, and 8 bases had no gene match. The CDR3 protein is CAWSVGELANYNEQFF. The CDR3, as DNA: TGTGCCTGGAGTGTGGGCGAACTAGCGAACTACAATGAGCAGTTCTTC.

CDR3 DNA: TGTGCCATCAGTGACCCCCGAAGCGGGATGGTAGATACGCAGTATTTT. It encodes CAISDPRSGMVDTQYF. The J gene is TRBJ2-3, the V gene TRBV10-3, with 7 bases identical to TRBD2. The J segment lost 5 bases and the V segment lost 3 bases, leaving 11 bases of the junction unmatched. Germline V gene data show CDR1 as ENHRY and CDR2 as SYGVKD. The CDR3 totals 16 residues.

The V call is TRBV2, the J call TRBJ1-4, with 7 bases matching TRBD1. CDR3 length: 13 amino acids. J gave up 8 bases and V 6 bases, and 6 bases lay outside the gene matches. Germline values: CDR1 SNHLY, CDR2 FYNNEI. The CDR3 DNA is TGTGCCAGCAGCACAGGGGTGAGGGAAAAACTGTTTTTT. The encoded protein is CASSTGVREKLFF. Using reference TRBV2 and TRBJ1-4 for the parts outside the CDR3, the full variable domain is EPEVTQTPSHQVTQMGQEVILRCVPISNHLYFYWYRQILGQKVEFLVSFYNNEISEKSEIFDDQFSVERPDGSNFTLKIRSTKLEDSAMYFCASSTGVREKLFFGSGTQLSVL.

The CDR3 nucleotides read TGTGCCAGCACCGGAAGCGGGAAGGTAGATACGCAGTATTTT. Its translation: CASTGSGKVDTQYF. The chain links TRBV7-2 to TRBJ2-3, with 7 bases fitting TRBD2. J was trimmed by 5 bases and V by 7 bases; bases with no gene match: 9. Germline lookup yields CDR1 SGHTA and CDR2 FQGNSA. CDR3 length equals 14 residues. The whole variable domain, remainder taken from reference TRBV7-2 and TRBJ2-3, is GAGVSQSPSNKVTEKGKDVELRCDPISGHTALYWYRQSLGQGLEFLIYFQGNSAPDKSGLPSDRFSAERTGGSVSTLTIQRTQQEDSAVYLCASTGSGKVDTQYFGPGTRLTVL.

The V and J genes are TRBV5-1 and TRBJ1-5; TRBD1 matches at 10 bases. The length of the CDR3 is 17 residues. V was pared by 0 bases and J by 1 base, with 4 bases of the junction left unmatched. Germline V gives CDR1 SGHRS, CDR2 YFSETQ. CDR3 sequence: CASSLEPGQGSNQPQHF. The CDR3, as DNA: TGCGCCAGCAGCTTGGAACCGGGACAGGGGAGCAATCAGCCCCAGCATTTT.

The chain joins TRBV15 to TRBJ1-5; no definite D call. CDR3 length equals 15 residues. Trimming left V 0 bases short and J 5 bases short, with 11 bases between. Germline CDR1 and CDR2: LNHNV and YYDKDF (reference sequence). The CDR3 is CATSRDPPGDQPQHF. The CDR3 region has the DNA TGTGCCACCAGCAGAGACCCCCCGGGAGATCAGCCCCAGCATTTT.